A single sample gave rise to the 10 T cell receptor beta chains below, sequenced in a study of blood T cell repertoires in COVID-19. TCRdb keeps only in-frame clones here, not all; method: immunoSEQ multiplex PCR. The sample holds about 300,000 clones, 70% to 90% seen once. Specimen: peripheral blood. The source of these receptors is a woman in her twenties or thirties who had recovered from COVID-19.

This rearrangement joins TRBV7-3 to TRBJ1-6; possibly TRBD1 for D (5 bases). The CDR3 has 14 amino acids. V was clipped by 2 bases and J by 9 bases, with 11 bases between them. Germline CDR1 and CDR2: SGHTA and FQGTGA. The CDR3 sequence is CASSLAGPFSPLHF. The CDR3 bases are TGTGCCAGCAGCTTAGCAGGGCCTTTTTCACCCCTCCACTTT.

V is TRBV27 and J is TRBJ2-5; the D is unclear. V was shortened by 5 bases and J by 4 bases, with 8 bases between the two germline ends. The CDR3 loop spans 12 amino acids. Germline CDR1 and CDR2: MNHEY and SMNVEV (reference sequence). CDR3 in DNA: TGTGCCAGCAGTCATTCCGGAGAGACCCAGTACTTC. It encodes CASSHSGETQYF.

The V and J genes are TRBV11-2 and TRBJ2-5; D may be TRBD2 (6 bases). Per germline, CDR1 SGHAT and CDR2 FQNNGV. V was pared by 10 bases and J by 1 base, with 13 bases between. The CDR3 spans 13 residues. The CDR3: CANERGLQETQYF. The CDR3 region has the DNA TGTGCCAACGAACGGGGACTCCAAGAGACCCAGTACTTC.

This clone appeared once. The genes are TRBV18 and TRBJ2-3; 7 bases map to TRBD1. Germline-derived CDR1 and CDR2 are KGHSH and LQKENI. The CDR3 has 19 amino acids. J gave up 0 bases and V 1 base, and 13 bases lay outside the gene matches. CDR3 nucleotides: TGTGCCAGCTCACCACGGTCCGAAGGACAGGCGGCTAGCACAGATACGCAGTATTTT. It specifies CASSPRSEGQAASTDTQYF.

The chain recombines TRBV19 with TRBJ1-5; 10 bases are a match to TRBD1. The CDR3 has 15 amino acids. V gave up 4 bases and J gave up 6 bases; unmatched junction bases: 6. CDR1 is LNHDA, CDR2 SQIVND, per germline (reference sequence). CDR3 sequence: CASSTGTGDSQPQHF. DNA for the CDR3: TGTGCCAGTAGTACAGGGACAGGGGATAGTCAGCCCCAGCATTTT.

The chain links TRBV5-4 to TRBJ1-4; 8 bases line up with TRBD1. Looked up from germline, CDR1 is SGHNT and CDR2 is YYREEE (reference sequence). This CDR3 is 14 amino acids long. V lost 5 bases, J lost 7 bases, and 7 bases stayed unmatched. CDR3 loop: CASRGDRGGEKLFF. The DNA of the CDR3 is TGTGCCAGCAGAGGCGACAGGGGTGGTGAAAAACTGTTTTTT.

The chain links TRBV5-6 to TRBJ1-1; the D is unclear. The CDR3 has 14 amino acids. V gave up 0 bases and J gave up 2 bases, with 8 bases separating them. CDR1 SGHDT and CDR2 YYEEEE come from the germline V gene. DNA of the CDR3: TGTGCCAGCAGCTTGGTTGGGAGAAACACTGAAGCTTTCTTT. It specifies CASSLVGRNTEAFF.

Here the CDR3 DNA reads TGTGCCAGCTCACTGACAGGGGCCTCCTACGAGCAGTACTTC. As protein: CASSLTGASYEQYF. V and J are TRBV18 and TRBJ2-7; 8 nucleotides align to TRBD1. The CDR3 runs 14 residues. Germline CDR1 reads KGHSH; CDR2 reads LQKENI. V gave up 4 bases and J gave up 0 bases; unmatched junction bases: 2.

The chain employs TRBV9 and TRBJ2-3; TRBD2 matches 10 bases. This CDR3 comprises 15 residues. V dropped 4 bases and J dropped 3; count of bases not matched to a gene: 5. CDR1 is SGDLS, CDR2 YYNGEE, per germline. The CDR3 is CASSPLAGATDTQYF. The CDR3 DNA reads TGTGCCAGCAGCCCTCTAGCGGGGGCTACAGATACGCAGTATTTT.

This chain connects TRBV24-1 to TRBJ2-7; TRBD2 is a possible D gene (5 bases). CDR3 length equals 13 residues. Germline CDR1 and CDR2: KGHDR and SFDVKD. The ends were cut back, 4 bases at V and 3 bases at J, with 9 bases in the middle. This CDR3 is CATSEPGNYEQYF. CDR3 nucleotide sequence: TGTGCCACCAGTGAGCCCGGGAACTACGAGCAGTACTTC.